This T cell receptor beta chain is drawn from a study of early T cells in non-severe SARS-CoV-2 infection (dated by TCRdb to the early 2020s). Broadly, across the study: Because TCR sequencing was done on bulk RNA from unsorted whole blood, the alpha and beta chains could not be paired.

CDR1 and CDR2 are read off the germline V gene as SQVTM and ANQGSEA. Spanning cysteine to phenylalanine, the CDR3 consists of 12 amino acids. Here the CDR3 DNA is all that survives: 36 bases in frame from base 1. V is shortened by 4 bases, J by 1 base, and the region joining them spans 8 bases. Findings and caveats that apply to the study as a whole: VDJdb matching was skewed toward anti-spike CD8 responses, so virus-specific expansions were likely underestimated and private and CD4 specificities were missed.

Libraries were prepared through 5' RACE. Sequencing used a NextSeq 500. The TCR library protocol attached unique molecular identifiers to individual cDNA molecules to correct for sequencing error and PCR bias. Both TCR alpha and beta chains were sequenced, and tight co-correlation was observed between alpha and beta sequence abundances in each sample. From the authors' description of their analysis: Decombinator V4 was used to perform V gene, J gene and CDR3 annotation of TCR sequences. TCRs were defined as expanded if a significant change between any two time points was detected under a Poisson model with p below 0.0001. TCR abundances were normalised to the total number of TCRs sequenced in each sample and reported as counts per million. MAIT TCRs were defined by TRAV1-2 paired with TRAJ12, TRAJ20 or TRAJ33, and iNKT TCRs by TRAV10 paired with TRAJ18. A search of VDJdb, accessed on 1 November 2021, was run for TCRs annotated to CMV, EBV and SARS-CoV-2, with TCRs annotated for multiple antigens excluded. TCRdb reworked the public reads: Q25 trimming with fastp, MiXCR clone assembly, productive beta chains retained. Duplicate CDR3 protein sequences are folded into a single record with the most common DNA and genes. These V and J calls derive from TCRdb rather than the authors' analysis. Counted in this sample were 68,000 or so distinct CDR3 sequences; 12% of them appeared once. The ten largest clones add up to 1.5% to 2% of the sample.

The table lists this clonotype with a few counts. This clone's antigen is unknown. The sample holds no much larger clone one base away, and base qualities are not on file. A case-control design nested within a healthcare worker cohort in London, UK, was used, with weekly nasopharyngeal swab PCR tests and blood sampling performed. Healthcare workers were recruited between 23 and 31 March 2020, during the week of the UK lockdown, and were followed weekly for up to about 15 weeks. This receptor chain uses TRBV29-1 and TRBJ2-7; too little of a D gene remains to name it. The receptor was isolated from an adult who was a healthcare worker with PCR-confirmed SARS-CoV-2 infection or an uninfected control (not recorded which). Sequenced input: whole blood. The nucleotides read TGCAGCGTTGTGGGCAGTTCCTACGAGCAGTACTTC. Translated, it gives CSVVGSSYEQYF.